These 4 T cell receptor beta chains originate from one sample sequenced in a study of blood T cell repertoires in COVID-19. Here immunoSEQ multiplex PCR was the method, and the copy in TCRdb shows in-frame clones only, minus some. Seen here are 150,000 to 250,000 clones, 79% observed once, and the top ten hold almost 6%. The sequenced material came from peripheral blood. The receptors stem from a middle-aged woman with COVID-19, enrolled during active disease.

The rearrangement links TRBV10-3 to TRBJ1-2; TRBD1 aligns across 8 bases. V trimming: 4 bases; J trimming: 8 bases; junction bases outside the gene matches: 3. The CDR3 covers 12 residues. Looked up from germline, CDR1 is ENHRY and CDR2 is SYGVKD. The CDR3 sequence: CAISGAGGGYTF. The CDR3 DNA follows: TGTGCCATCAGTGGGGCAGGGGGCGGCTACACCTTC.

J is TRBJ1-6 and V is TRBV6-5; TRBD1 aligns across 9 bases. Looked up from germline, CDR1 is MNHEY and CDR2 is SVGAGI. J was trimmed by 3 bases and V by 6 bases; bases with no gene match: 3. The CDR3 covers 15 residues. CDR3 nucleotide sequence: TGTGCCAGCAGCCGGGGACAGGGCTATAATTCACCCCTCCACTTT. Its protein is CASSRGQGYNSPLHF.

The chain is built from TRBV24-1 and TRBJ1-2, with D possibly TRBD1 on 5 matching bases. Per germline, CDR1 KGHDR and CDR2 SFDVKD. V gave up 5 bases and J gave up 6 bases, with 15 bases separating them. The CDR3 runs 14 residues. The CDR3, as DNA: TGTGCCACCAGTGGAGCAGGGATTAAGGATGGCTACACCTTC. Its translation: CATSGAGIKDGYTF.

The V call is TRBV20-1, the J call TRBJ2-3; no reliable D call. Germline V gene data show CDR1 as DFQATT and CDR2 as SNEGSKA (reference sequence). V was cut by 3 bases and J by 3 bases, with 4 bases left in between. The CDR3 is made up of 11 amino acids. The CDR3 protein is CSARRTDTQYF. CDR3 sequence (DNA): TGCAGTGCTAGGAGGACAGATACGCAGTATTTT.